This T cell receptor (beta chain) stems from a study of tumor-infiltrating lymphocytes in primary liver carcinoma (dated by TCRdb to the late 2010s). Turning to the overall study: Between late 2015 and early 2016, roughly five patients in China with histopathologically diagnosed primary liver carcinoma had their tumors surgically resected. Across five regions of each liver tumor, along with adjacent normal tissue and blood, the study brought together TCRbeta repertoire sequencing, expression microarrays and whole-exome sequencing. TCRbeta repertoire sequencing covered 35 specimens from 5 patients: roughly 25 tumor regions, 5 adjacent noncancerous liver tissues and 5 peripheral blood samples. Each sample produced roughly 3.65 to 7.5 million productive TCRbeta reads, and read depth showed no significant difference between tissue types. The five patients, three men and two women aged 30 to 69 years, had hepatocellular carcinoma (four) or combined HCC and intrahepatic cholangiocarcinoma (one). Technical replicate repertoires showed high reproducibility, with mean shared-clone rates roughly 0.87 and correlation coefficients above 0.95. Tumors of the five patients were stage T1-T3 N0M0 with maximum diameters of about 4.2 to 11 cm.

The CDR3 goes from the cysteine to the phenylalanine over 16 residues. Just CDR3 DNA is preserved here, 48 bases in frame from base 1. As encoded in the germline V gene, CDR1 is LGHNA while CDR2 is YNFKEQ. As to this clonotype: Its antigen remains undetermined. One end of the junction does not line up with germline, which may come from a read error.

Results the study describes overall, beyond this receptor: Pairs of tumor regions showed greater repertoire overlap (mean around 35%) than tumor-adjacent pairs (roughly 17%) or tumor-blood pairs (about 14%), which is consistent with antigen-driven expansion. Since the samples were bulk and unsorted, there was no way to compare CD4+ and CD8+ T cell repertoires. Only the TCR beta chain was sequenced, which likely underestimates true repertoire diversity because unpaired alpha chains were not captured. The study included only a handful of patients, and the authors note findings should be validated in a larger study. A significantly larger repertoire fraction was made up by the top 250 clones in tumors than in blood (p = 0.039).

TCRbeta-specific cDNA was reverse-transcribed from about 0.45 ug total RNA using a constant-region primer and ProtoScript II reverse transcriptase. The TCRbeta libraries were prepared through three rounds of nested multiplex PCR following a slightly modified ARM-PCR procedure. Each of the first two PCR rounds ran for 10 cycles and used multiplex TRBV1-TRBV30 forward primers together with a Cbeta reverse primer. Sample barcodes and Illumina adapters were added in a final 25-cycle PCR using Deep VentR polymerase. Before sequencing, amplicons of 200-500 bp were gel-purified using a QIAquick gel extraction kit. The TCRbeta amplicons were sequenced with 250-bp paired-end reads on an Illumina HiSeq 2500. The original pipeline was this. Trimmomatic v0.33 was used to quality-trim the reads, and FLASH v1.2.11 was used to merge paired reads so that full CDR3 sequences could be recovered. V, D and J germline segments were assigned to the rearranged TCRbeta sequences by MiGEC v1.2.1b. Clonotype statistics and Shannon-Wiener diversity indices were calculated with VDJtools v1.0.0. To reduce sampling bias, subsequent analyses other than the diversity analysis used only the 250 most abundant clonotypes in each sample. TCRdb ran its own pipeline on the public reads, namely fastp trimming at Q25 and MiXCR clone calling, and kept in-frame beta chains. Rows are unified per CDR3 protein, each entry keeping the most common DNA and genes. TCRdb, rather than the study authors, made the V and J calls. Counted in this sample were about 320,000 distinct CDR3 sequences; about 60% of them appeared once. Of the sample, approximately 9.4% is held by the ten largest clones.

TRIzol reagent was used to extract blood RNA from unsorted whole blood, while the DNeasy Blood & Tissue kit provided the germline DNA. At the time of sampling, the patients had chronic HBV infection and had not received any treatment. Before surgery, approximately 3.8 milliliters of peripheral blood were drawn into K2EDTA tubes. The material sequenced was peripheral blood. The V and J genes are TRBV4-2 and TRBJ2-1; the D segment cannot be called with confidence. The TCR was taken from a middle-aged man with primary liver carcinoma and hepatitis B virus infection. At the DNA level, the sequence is TGTGCCAGCAACCAACAAACGGAGACTGTCTACAATGAGCAGTTCTTC. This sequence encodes CASNQQTETVYNEQFF.